The 29 T cell receptor beta chains reported below all come from one sample, sequenced in a study of CD8+CD57+ T cells in acquired aplastic anemia. Patients who underwent sequencing had shown CD8+CD57+ cell expansion by flow cytometry. CDR3 and TCR beta VDJ profiling relied on a genomic DNA template. MiXCR was run by TCRdb on the reads, yielding one entry per CDR3 protein. The sample contains approximately 130,000 distinct CDR3 sequences, under 60% of which appear only once. The sequenced sample was sorted CD4+, CD8+, or CD8+CD57+ T cells (not recorded which) from PBMCs. The receptor set was obtained from a human donor with aplastic anemia.

The V and J genes are TRBV20-1 and TRBJ2-7; 7 nucleotides align to TRBD2. The germline V gene has CDR1 DFQATT and CDR2 SNEGSKA (reference sequence). The CDR3 loop spans 14 amino acids. After removal of 3 bases from V and 2 bases from J, the junction contained 7 bases not matched to a gene. This CDR3 reads CSARPAGDPYEQYF. The CDR3 nucleotides read TGCAGTGCTAGGCCCGCGGGGGACCCCTACGAGCAGTACTTC.

The table lists this clonotype with many counts. The chain carries TRBV10-3 and TRBJ2-1, with a possible D match to TRBD2 (5 bases). Between the trimmed V and J ends, which lost 2 bases and 10 bases, there was a span of 9 bases. In germline, CDR1 is ENHRY, CDR2 SYGVKD. The CDR3 loop spans 12 amino acids. CDR3 amino acids: CAISETTREQFF. The CDR3 nucleotides read TGTGCCATCAGTGAGACTACTAGGGAGCAGTTCTTC.

The rearrangement uses TRBV24-1 and TRBJ2-3, with D maybe TRBD1 (5 bases). The CDR3 totals 14 residues. The germline V and J ends were trimmed by 5 bases and 3 bases, with 11 bases remaining between them. The germline CDR1 and CDR2 sequences are KGHDR and SFDVKD. The CDR3 protein is CATSVQGGTDTQYF. DNA of the CDR3: TGTGCCACCAGTGTCCAGGGTGGTACAGATACGCAGTATTTT.

Only one count was recorded for this clonotype. The chain couples TRBV2 to TRBJ1-5, with TRBD1 identical over 7 bases. The CDR3 is 11 amino acids. Germline CDR1 SNHLY, CDR2 FYNNEI. V lost 3 bases to trimming and J lost 12 bases; unmatched junction nucleotides: 2. CDR3 amino acids: CASSETGRQHF. The DNA of the CDR3 is TGTGCCAGCAGTGAGACAGGGCGCCAGCATTTT.

The chain employs TRBV2 and TRBJ2-7, with 10 positions matching TRBD1. Germline assignment: CDR1 SNHLY and CDR2 FYNNEI. Trimming at V came to 6 bases and at J to 2 bases, leaving 4 bases not matched to a gene. The CDR3 contains 14 residues. The CDR3 nucleotides read TGTGCCAGCAGCTCGGACAGGGGGACCTACGAGCAGTACTTC. Translating it yields CASSSDRGTYEQYF.

Turning to this clonotype: A read error may produce the germline difference seen at one junction end. This chain links TRBV29-1 with TRBJ2-5; TRBD2 matches 12 bases. The CDR3 loop spans 16 amino acids. Germline V gene sequence: CDR1 SQVTM, CDR2 ANQGSEA. The CDR3 DNA follows: TGCAGCGTTGAACCCCGGACTAGCGGGGCACAAGAGACCCAGCACTTC. It translates to CSVEPRTSGAQETQHF.

This sequence joins TRBV2 and TRBJ1-5; 7 nucleotides agree with TRBD1. V was pared by 5 bases and J by 3 bases, with 4 bases of the junction left unmatched. This CDR3 is built from 14 residues. Germline-derived CDR1 and CDR2 are SNHLY and FYNNEI. CDR3 loop: CASSLDRANQPQHF. The DNA of the CDR3 is TGTGCCAGCAGTTTAGACAGGGCCAATCAGCCCCAGCATTTT. Full variable domain (missing parts from reference TRBV2 and TRBJ1-5): EPEVTQTPSHQVTQMGQEVILRCVPISNHLYFYWYRQILGQKVEFLVSFYNNEISEKSEIFDDQFSVERPDGSNFTLKIRSTKLEDSAMYFCASSLDRANQPQHFGDGTRLSIL.

The CDR3 DNA sequence: TGTGCCAGCAGCTTGGGCTGGTTAGATGAGCAGTTCTTC. This codes for CASSLGWLDEQFF. The rearrangement links TRBV7-8 to TRBJ2-1; D is unresolved. The CDR3 is 13 amino acids. Germline-derived CDR1 and CDR2 are SGHVS and FQNEAQ. Between the trimmed V and J ends, which lost 3 bases and 8 bases, there was a span of 11 bases.

This clonotype was found once. The chain combines TRBV19 with TRBJ2-7, with a weak D call TRBD1 (6 bases). CDR1 LNHDA and CDR2 SQIVND come from the germline V gene (reference sequence). Between the trimmed V and J ends, which lost 3 bases and 5 bases, there was a span of 11 bases. The CDR3 runs to 13 residues. Here the CDR3 DNA reads TGTGCCAGTAGTATGGGGGCCCTACACGAGCAGTACTTC. This encodes CASSMGALHEQYF. Complete variable domain (other parts from reference TRBV19 and TRBJ2-7): DGGITQSPKYLFRKEGQNVTLSCEQNLNHDAMYWYRQDPGQGLRLIYYSQIVNDFQKGDIAEGYSVSREKKESFPLTVTSAQKNPTAFYLCASSMGALHEQYFGPGTRLTVT.

This clonotype appeared once. This chain links TRBV5-1 with TRBJ2-7, with 9 bases identical to TRBD1. This CDR3 region has 14 residues. After removal of 4 bases from V and 4 bases from J, the junction contained 6 bases not matched to a gene. Germline CDR1 SGHRS, CDR2 YFSETQ. CDR3 sequence reads: CASSPGTGLYEQYF. CDR3 DNA sequence: TGCGCCAGCAGCCCGGGGACAGGGTTGTACGAGCAGTACTTC.

The chain carries TRBV10-3 and TRBJ2-1, with D possibly matching TRBD1 (7 bases). In germline, CDR1 is ENHRY, CDR2 SYGVKD. V was pared by 10 bases and J by 4 bases, with 14 bases between. The CDR3 sequence is 13 residues long. CDR3 amino acids: CASRGAGYNEQFF. In DNA, the CDR3 is TGTGCCAGCAGGGGGGCCGGGTACAATGAGCAGTTCTTC.

The chain combines TRBV10-1 with TRBJ1-1; the D is unclear. Germline assignment: CDR1 WNHNN and CDR2 SYGVQD (reference sequence). The CDR3 spans 14 residues. V was clipped by 1 base and J by 3 bases, with 9 bases between them. The CDR3 region has the DNA TGCGCCAGCAGTGAGTTCGGCCAATACACTGAAGCTTTCTTT. Its translation is CASSEFGQYTEAFF.

This chain connects TRBV9 to TRBJ2-1; 8 nucleotides line up with TRBD2. The CDR3 consists of 16 residues. V was clipped by 0 bases and J by 2 bases; unmatched bases: 4. Germline loops: CDR1 SGDLS, CDR2 YYNGEE. Written as DNA, the CDR3 is TGTGCCAGCAGCGTAGTGGACGGGGGGGCCTACAATGAGCAGTTCTTC. It translates to CASSVVDGGAYNEQFF.

The chain recombines TRBV19 with TRBJ2-7; no clear D gene. Looked up from germline, CDR1 is LNHDA and CDR2 is SQIVND (reference sequence). The CDR3 sequence is 15 residues long. Trimming cost V 6 bases and J 2 bases, with 17 bases left between them. This chain's CDR3 is CASRITDGSTYEQYF. In DNA form, the CDR3 reads TGTGCCAGTAGAATTACGGACGGTTCGACCTACGAGCAGTACTTC.

This chain joins TRBV20-1 and TRBJ1-1; D remains ambiguous. With 2 bases removed from V and 8 bases from J, the gap between germline ends came to 9 bases. The CDR3 is 11 amino acids. CDR1 and CDR2 from the germline V gene are DFQATT and SNEGSKA (reference sequence). The CDR3 loop is CSARNVYEAFF. The CDR3 coding sequence is TGCAGTGCTAGAAATGTCTACGAAGCTTTCTTT.

This clonotype is categorized as medium-sized. The genes are TRBV2 and TRBJ2-7; TRBD2 agrees at 8 bases. Germline V gene sequence: CDR1 SNHLY, CDR2 FYNNEI. After removal of 6 bases from V and 6 bases from J, the junction contained 10 bases not matched to a gene. The CDR3 extends over 14 amino acids. CDR3: CASRKGLGQGEQYF. The CDR3 region has the DNA TGTGCCAGCAGGAAGGGACTAGGACAAGGCGAGCAGTACTTC.

The V and J genes are TRBV19 and TRBJ2-1; no clear D gene. From germline, CDR1 is LNHDA and CDR2 SQIVND (reference sequence). The ends were cut back, 0 bases at V and 3 bases at J, with 0 bases in the middle. The CDR3 contains 12 residues. Here the CDR3 reads CASSIDYNEQFF. The CDR3, as DNA: TGTGCCAGTAGTATAGACTACAATGAGCAGTTCTTC.

This clonotype occurred once. This chain links TRBV10-1 with TRBJ2-4; 11 bases are a match to TRBD2. In germline, CDR1 is WNHNN, CDR2 SYGVQD (reference sequence). The CDR3 extends over 19 amino acids. V shed 0 bases, J shed 0 bases, and the junction held 7 bases outside the gene matches. The CDR3 bases are TGCGCCAGCAGTGAGTCGTGGACTAGCGGGCGACTAGCCAAAAACATTCAGTACTTC. Amino acid sequence: CASSESWTSGRLAKNIQYF.

This rearrangement joins TRBV9 to TRBJ2-3; D ambiguous. CDR1 SGDLS and CDR2 YYNGEE come from the germline V gene. The CDR3 has 13 amino acids. V was pared by 4 bases and J by 4 bases, with 10 bases between. The CDR3 spells CASSPQVADTQYF. CDR3 bases: TGTGCCAGCAGCCCGCAAGTTGCAGATACGCAGTATTTT. The entire variable domain, with the rest obtained from reference TRBV9 and TRBJ2-3, is as follows: DSGVTQTPKHLITATGQRVTLRCSPRSGDLSVYWYQQSLDQGLQFLIQYYNGEERAKGNILERFSAQQFPDLHSELNLSSLELGDSALYFCASSPQVADTQYFGPGTRLTVL.

Many counts were recorded for this clonotype. This chain links TRBV11-2 with TRBJ2-7; 7 bases are shared with TRBD1. The V and J ends lost 5 bases and 4 bases, in that order; junction bases with no gene match: 11. The CDR3 length is 15 residues. CDR1 and CDR2 (germline): SGHAT, FQNNGV. Here the CDR3 DNA reads TGTGCCAGCAGCCCCCGACAGGGCATACTGTACGAGCAGTACTTC. This sequence encodes CASSPRQGILYEQYF.

This rearrangement joins TRBV12-3 or TRBV12-4 to TRBJ2-7; D may be TRBD1 (5 bases). The CDR3 sequence is 13 residues long. V was trimmed by 3 bases and J by 4 bases, leaving 10 bases between them. This CDR3 is CASSFDSKYEQYF. In nucleotides, the CDR3 is TGTGCCAGCAGTTTTGACAGTAAATACGAGCAGTACTTC.

The chain couples TRBV19 to TRBJ1-1, with a tentative D call TRBD1 (5 bases). The V gene's germline CDR1 is LNHDA and CDR2 SQIVND (reference sequence). V was pared by 10 bases and J by 5 bases, with 17 bases between. The CDR3 extends over 13 amino acids. The DNA for the CDR3 is TGTGCCATCACCGGGGGGATAGATACTGAAGCTTTCTTT. Translating gives CAITGGIDTEAFF.

The rearrangement joins TRBV25-1 to TRBJ2-1; unclear D gene. V gave up 4 bases and J gave up 2 bases, with 12 bases separating them. CDR3 length: 15 amino acids. Per germline, CDR1 MGHDK and CDR2 SYGVNS. CDR3 residues: CASSAGSLTYNEQFF. The CDR3 region has the DNA TGTGCCAGCAGTGCCGGGTCCCTCACCTACAATGAGCAGTTCTTC.

The chain recombines TRBV12-3 or TRBV12-4 with TRBJ1-5, with D possibly TRBD1 on 6 matching bases. This CDR3 has 16 residues. V lost 5 bases to trimming and J lost 3 bases, with 17 bases between them. In DNA form, the CDR3 reads TGTGCCAGCAGTGGGACCGGAGGGGGAATCAATCAGCCCCAGCATTTT. Translated: CASSGTGGGINQPQHF.

This clonotype was found many times. The chain employs TRBV5-6 and TRBJ1-4; D is unclear. CDR1 is SGHDT, CDR2 YYEEEE, per germline. Trimming cost V 1 base and J 5 bases, with 9 bases left between them. The CDR3 runs 14 residues. This CDR3 is CASSLPGQNEKLFF. For the CDR3, the DNA is TGTGCCAGCAGCTTGCCTGGGCAAAATGAAAAACTGTTTTTT.

This clonotype was recorded a few times. The rearrangement uses TRBV10-3 and TRBJ2-7, with 7 bases fitting TRBD1. The CDR3 is 14 residues long. V gave up 6 bases and J gave up 0 bases; unmatched junction bases: 5. The V gene's germline CDR1 is ENHRY and CDR2 SYGVKD. The CDR3 spells CAIRDRPLSYEQYF. CDR3 sequence (DNA): TGTGCCATCAGGGACAGGCCACTCTCCTACGAGCAGTACTTC.

The rearrangement uses TRBV20-1 and TRBJ2-5; 11 nucleotides agree with TRBD2. The germline V gene encodes CDR1 DFQATT and CDR2 SNEGSKA (reference sequence). This CDR3 comprises 16 residues. The V gene end was trimmed by 6 bases and the J gene end by 0 bases; junction bases not matched to a gene: 9. CDR3: CSAIEASGGYQETQYF. The CDR3 DNA reads as TGCAGTGCCATCGAAGCTAGCGGGGGGTACCAAGAGACCCAGTACTTC.

V is TRBV25-1 and J is TRBJ2-7, with TRBD1 matching 9 bases. This CDR3 is 14 amino acids long. Germline values: CDR1 MGHDK, CDR2 SYGVNS. V was pared by 6 bases and J by 3 bases, with 6 bases of the junction left unmatched. CDR3 sequence: CASRKTGGIYEQYF. Written as DNA, the CDR3 is TGTGCCAGCAGGAAGACAGGGGGAATCTACGAGCAGTACTTC.

This clonotype was detected a few times. The chain carries TRBV29-1 and TRBJ2-2; D unclear. This CDR3 is 13 amino acids long. From germline, CDR1 is SQVTM and CDR2 ANQGSEA. The germline V and J ends were trimmed by 7 bases and 1 base, with 10 bases remaining between them. CDR3 nucleotide sequence: TGCAGCGGAGTTGACGGGAACACCGGGGAGCTGTTTTTT. It specifies CSGVDGNTGELFF.